Presented here are 22 T cell receptor beta chains from one specimen sequenced in a study of T cells in Graves' hyperthyroidism and ophthalmopathy. From RNA transcripts, TCR beta CDR3 regions were amplified. The HTBI primer set served for first-round RT-PCR of the TCR CDR3. TCRdb itself ran the multiplex PCR reads through MiXCR, one entry per CDR3 protein. Here the sample spans hundreds of thousands of distinct CDR3 sequences, less than 25% being singletons. Sequenced input: blood. The receptors come from a man under 40 with Graves' ophthalmopathy.

This clonotype was observed a handful of times. The V call is TRBV11-2, the J call TRBJ2-2; perhaps TRBD1 as D (5 bases). Germline V gene lookup returns CDR1 SGHAT and CDR2 FQNNGV. With 1 base removed from V and 2 bases from J, the gap between germline ends came to 11 bases. The CDR3 extends over 16 amino acids. CDR3 nucleotides: TGTGCCAGCAGCTTAGGTGAAGGGGATAACACCGGGGAGCTGTTTTTT. Translation: CASSLGEGDNTGELFF.

The chain links TRBV10-3 to TRBJ2-5, with 15 bases aligning to TRBD2. Losses at the gene ends were 0 bases for V and 14 bases for J; bases not matched to a gene: 10. The CDR3 loop spans 16 amino acids. Germline V gene lookup returns CDR1 ENHRY and CDR2 SYGVKD. The CDR3 sequence: CAISESRGGLAGGNYF. CDR3 DNA sequence: TGTGCCATCAGTGAGTCGAGAGGGGGACTAGCGGGAGGCAACTACTTC.

The chain recombines TRBV24-1 with TRBJ1-6; 7 bases fit TRBD1. Germline V gene lookup returns CDR1 KGHDR and CDR2 SFDVKD. Trimming cost V 9 bases and J 3 bases; bases outside gene matches: 7. The length of the CDR3 is 15 residues. CDR3 sequence (DNA): TGTGCCACCGGACAGGCCGAAATCTATAATTCACCCCTCCACTTT. This codes for CATGQAEIYNSPLHF.

J is TRBJ1-2 and V is TRBV29-1, with 10 bases aligning to TRBD1. CDR3 size: 13 residues. Germline CDR1 SQVTM, CDR2 ANQGSEA. J gave up 7 bases and V 6 bases, and 8 bases lay outside the gene matches. The CDR3 sequence: CSVVGQGGFGYTF. The CDR3 DNA sequence: TGCAGCGTCGTCGGACAGGGGGGTTTTGGCTACACCTTC.

This clonotype was picked up a small number of times. The rearrangement joins TRBV29-1 to TRBJ2-7, with a weak D call TRBD1 (6 bases). Germline values: CDR1 SQVTM, CDR2 ANQGSEA. The CDR3 spans 12 residues. Trimming shortened V by 6 bases and J by 4 bases, and 13 bases separated the two germline ends. CDR3 bases: TGCAGCGTGAGGGGAGACAGGTACGAGCAGTACTTC. Encoded protein: CSVRGDRYEQYF.

The CDR3 DNA sequence: TGCAGTGCCCCCTCGGACGGGAGGGCAGATACGCAGTATTTT. Protein sequence: CSAPSDGRADTQYF. The chain carries TRBV20-1 and TRBJ2-3; TRBD2 matches at 8 bases. CDR1 is DFQATT, CDR2 SNEGSKA, per germline (reference sequence). CDR3 length: 14 residues. The J segment lost 4 bases and the V segment lost 6 bases, leaving 9 bases of the junction unmatched.

As concerns this clonotype: Sequence at one end of the junction differs from germline and may be a read error. V and J are TRBV14 and TRBJ2-4, with D possibly TRBD1 on 6 matching bases. The CDR3 is 17 residues long. Germline values: CDR1 SGHDN, CDR2 FVKESK. Here the CDR3 reads CASSQWSGAEARNIQYF. Here the CDR3 DNA reads TGTGCCAGCAGCCAATGGTCAGGGGCCGAAGCCAGAAACATTCAGTACTTC.

V usage is TRBV27 and J usage is TRBJ2-2, with D possibly matching TRBD1 (6 bases). The germline V and J ends were trimmed by 5 bases and 4 bases, with 11 bases remaining between them. From germline, CDR1 is MNHEY and CDR2 SMNVEV (reference sequence). CDR3 size: 14 residues. CDR3 coding DNA: TGTGCCAGCAGTCCGGGACACCTCACCGGGGAGCTGTTTTTT. Its translation is CASSPGHLTGELFF.

This clonotype was observed many times. The chain links TRBV11-2 to TRBJ1-1, with D possibly being TRBD1 (5 bases). The length of the CDR3 is 14 residues. Germline V lookup: CDR1 SGHAT, CDR2 FQNNGV. Between the trimmed V and J ends, which lost 3 bases and 10 bases, there was a span of 18 bases. CDR3 nucleotides: TGTGCCAGCAGCTTGGGACTCGCCCCCGGTGGAGCTTTCTTT. Translation: CASSLGLAPGGAFF.

There are a few counts of this clonotype. The chain links TRBV20-1 to TRBJ2-5; D gene uncertain. CDR1 is DFQATT, CDR2 SNEGSKA, per germline (reference sequence). This CDR3 region has 11 residues. The V end was cut by 6 bases, the J end by 3 bases, with 8 bases between. Here the CDR3 reads CSAPEEETQYF. The CDR3 coding sequence is TGCAGTGCCCCCGAGGAAGAGACCCAGTACTTC.

Here the CDR3 DNA reads TGTGCCACCAGTGATTTGAGGCCACCAACGCAGTATTTT. This translates into CATSDLRPPTQYF. The chain carries TRBV24-1 and TRBJ2-3; D unresolved. The CDR3 is made up of 13 amino acids. Germline assignment: CDR1 KGHDR and CDR2 SFDVKD. The germline V and J ends were trimmed by 0 bases and 9 bases, with 9 bases remaining between them.

This clonotype was observed a handful of times. A junction boundary mismatches the germline segment, possibly from a read error. The CDR3 DNA reads as TGCGCCAGCAGCTTGGAAGGACTCACCTACGGGCAGTACTTC. Translated: CASSLEGLTYGQYF. The chain recombines TRBV5-1 with TRBJ2-7; D is possibly TRBD2 (5 bases). The CDR3 consists of 14 residues. CDR1 and CDR2 from the germline V gene are SGHRS and YFSETQ.

The sample holds a few counts of this clonotype. The chain joins TRBV5-6 to TRBJ1-1, with no clear D. In germline, CDR1 is SGHDT, CDR2 YYEEEE. V was shortened by 1 base and J by 4 bases, with 11 bases between the two germline ends. CDR3 length: 14 amino acids. In DNA form, the CDR3 reads TGTGCCAGCAGCTTGATGGTCGGGGTCACTGAAGCTTTCTTT. This encodes CASSLMVGVTEAFF.

This clonotype occurred a few times. The gene calls are TRBV30 and TRBJ2-3; either TRBD1 or TRBD2 may supply D (5 bases each). The CDR3 consists of 15 residues. The germline V gene has CDR1 GTSNPN and CDR2 SVGIG (reference sequence). Trimming removed 0 bases from V and 0 bases from J, with 10 bases in between. CDR3 bases: TGTGCCTGGAGTGTACTAGGGGTTAGCACAGATACGCAGTATTTT. The encoded protein is CAWSVLGVSTDTQYF.

V gene TRBV15 combines with J gene TRBJ2-3; 8 positions agree with TRBD2. Germline V CDR1 and CDR2: LNHNV, YYDKDF (reference sequence). The CDR3 covers 15 residues. Trimming cost V 11 bases and J 3 bases; bases outside gene matches: 13. In DNA, the CDR3 is TGTGCCTCCGCTTTCGGGAGGGGGATAACAGATACGCAGTATTTT. Translation gives CASAFGRGITDTQYF. Together with reference TRBV15 and TRBJ2-3, the CDR3 gives the full variable domain: DAMVIQNPRYQVTQFGKPVTLSCSQTLNHNVMYWYQQKSSQAPKLLFHYYDKDFNNEADTPDNFQSRRPNTSFCFLDIRSPGLGDTAMYLCASAFGRGITDTQYFGPGTRLTVL.

This clonotype was observed many times. The genes are TRBV5-1 and TRBJ2-1, with TRBD2 matching over 8 bases. Trimming removed 0 bases from V and 6 bases from J; junction bases left unmatched: 5. The CDR3 runs 15 residues. Germline assignment: CDR1 SGHRS and CDR2 YFSETQ. The CDR3 loop is CASSLETGGPNEQFF. The CDR3 bases are TGCGCCAGCAGCTTGGAGACGGGAGGGCCCAATGAGCAGTTCTTC. The full variable domain, in which reference TRBV5-1 and TRBJ2-1 provide the parts outside the CDR3, is KAGVTQTPRYLIKTRGQQVTLSCSPISGHRSVSWYQQTPGQGLQFLFEYFSETQRNKGNFPGRFSGRQFSNSRSEMNVSTLELGDSALYLCASSLETGGPNEQFFGPGTRLTVL.

The table lists this clonotype with a few counts. V usage is TRBV12-3 or TRBV12-4 and J usage is TRBJ1-1; 7 bases are a match to TRBD1. This CDR3 is built from 13 residues. The ends lost 1 base at V and 8 bases at J; junction bases unmatched: 4. CDR3 sequence (DNA): TGTGCCAGCAGTTTAGGACAGGGACAAGAAGCTTTCTTT. Translation: CASSLGQGQEAFF.

The rearrangement links TRBV29-1 to TRBJ2-1; the match to TRBD2 covers 12 bases. With V trimmed by 7 bases and J by 8 bases, 9 bases remained unmatched. Per the germline V gene, CDR1 is SQVTM and CDR2 is ANQGSEA. The CDR3 is 14 amino acids. CDR3 sequence: CSGRILAGGDEQFF. The CDR3 bases are TGCAGCGGCAGAATCCTAGCGGGAGGGGATGAGCAGTTCTTC.

This clonotype was seen a few times. The chain has TRBV6-5 and TRBJ2-7; D possibly matches TRBD1 or TRBD2 (5 bases each). The CDR3 has 15 amino acids. V dropped 2 bases and J dropped 2 bases, with 13 bases sitting between them. CDR1 MNHEY and CDR2 SVGAGI come from the germline V gene. The CDR3 region has the DNA TGTGCCAGCAGTTACGCACAGGACGGGGCCTACGAGCAGTACTTC. It specifies CASSYAQDGAYEQYF.

This clonotype has ten or more counts. This chain connects TRBV11-2 to TRBJ1-5; D remains unclear. V lost 5 bases and J lost 1, with 6 bases in between. Germline V gives CDR1 SGHAT, CDR2 FQNNGV. The CDR3 length is 13 residues. The CDR3 DNA reads TGTGCCAGCAGCCCCGTCAGCAATCAGCCCCAGCATTTT. It translates to CASSPVSNQPQHF.

V is TRBV11-2 and J is TRBJ1-5; D not certain. The CDR3 has 16 residues. Germline-derived CDR1 and CDR2 are SGHAT and FQNNGV. V was cut by 7 bases and J by 5 bases, with 21 bases left in between. The CDR3 region is CASIPLPARRDQPQHF. The CDR3 DNA is TGTGCCAGCATCCCTCTCCCCGCTAGAAGGGATCAGCCCCAGCATTTT.

This clonotype was detected a few times. The CDR3 protein is CAISPTSTRNTEAFF. DNA for the CDR3: TGTGCCATCAGTCCAACTTCTACACGGAACACTGAAGCTTTCTTT. The genes are TRBV10-3 and TRBJ1-1; D not resolved. This CDR3 comprises 15 residues. Trimming cost V 5 bases and J 1 base, with 14 bases left between them. CDR1 ENHRY and CDR2 SYGVKD come from the germline V gene.